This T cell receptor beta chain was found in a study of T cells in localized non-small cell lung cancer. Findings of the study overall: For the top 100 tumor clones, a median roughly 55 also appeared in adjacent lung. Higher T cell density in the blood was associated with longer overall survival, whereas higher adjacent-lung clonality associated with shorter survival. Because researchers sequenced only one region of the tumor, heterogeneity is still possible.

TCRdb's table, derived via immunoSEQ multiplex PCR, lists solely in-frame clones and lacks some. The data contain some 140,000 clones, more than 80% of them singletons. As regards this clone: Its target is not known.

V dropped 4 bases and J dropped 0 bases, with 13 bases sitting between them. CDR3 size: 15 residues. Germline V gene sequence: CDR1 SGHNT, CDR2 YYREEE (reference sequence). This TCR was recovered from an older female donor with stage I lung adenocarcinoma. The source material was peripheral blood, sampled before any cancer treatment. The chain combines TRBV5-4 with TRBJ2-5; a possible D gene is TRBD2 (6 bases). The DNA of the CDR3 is TGTGCCAGCAGCCCCGTACCGGGGGACCAAGAGACCCAGTACTTC. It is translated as CASSPVPGDQETQYF. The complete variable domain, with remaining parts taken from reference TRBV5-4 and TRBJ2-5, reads ETGVTQSPTHLIKTRGQQVTLRCSSQSGHNTVSWYQQALGQGPQFIFQYYREEENGRGNFPPRFSGLQFPNYSSELNVNALELDDSALYLCASSPVPGDQETQYFGPGTRLLVL.